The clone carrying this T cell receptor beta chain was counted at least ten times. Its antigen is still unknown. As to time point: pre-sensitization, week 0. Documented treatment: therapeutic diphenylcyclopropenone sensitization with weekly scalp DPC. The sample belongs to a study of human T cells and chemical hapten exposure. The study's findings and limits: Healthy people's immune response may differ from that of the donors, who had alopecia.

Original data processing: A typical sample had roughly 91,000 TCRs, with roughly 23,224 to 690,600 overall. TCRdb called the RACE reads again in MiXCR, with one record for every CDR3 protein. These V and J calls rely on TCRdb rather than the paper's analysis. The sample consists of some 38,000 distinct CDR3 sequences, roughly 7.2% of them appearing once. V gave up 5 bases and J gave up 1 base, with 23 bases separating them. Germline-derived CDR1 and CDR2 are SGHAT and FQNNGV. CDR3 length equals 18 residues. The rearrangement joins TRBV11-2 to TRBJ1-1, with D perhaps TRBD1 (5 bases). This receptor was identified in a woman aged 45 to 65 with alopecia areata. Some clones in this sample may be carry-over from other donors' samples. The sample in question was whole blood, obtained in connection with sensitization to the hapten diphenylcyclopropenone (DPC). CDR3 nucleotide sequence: TGTGCCAGCAGCCCGAGGGGATCATGGGGCGATCGGAACACTGAAGCTTTCTTT. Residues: CASSPRGSWGDRNTEAFF. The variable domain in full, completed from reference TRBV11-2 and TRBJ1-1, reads EAGVAQSPRYKIIEKRQSVAFWCNPISGHATLYWYQQILGQGPKLLIQFQNNGVVDDSQLPKDRFSAERLKGVDSTLKIQPAKLEDSAVYLCASSPRGSWGDRNTEAFFGQGTRLTVV.